This T cell receptor (beta chain) was captured by sequencing in a study of human CD8 memory T cell subsets. Total CD8+ T cells underwent enrichment via negative magnetic separation. Libraries for TCR beta were constructed using UMI-labeled 5' RACE. From the 5' RACE reads, TCRdb lists one entry per CDR3 protein and no DNA. Here the sample table reports approximately 12,000 distinct CDR3 sequences. CDR3 length: 18 amino acids. Sequenced sample: CD8+ T cells from PBMCs. This receptor was identified in a human donor in good health. The rearrangement links TRBV12-2 to TRBJ2-1; the D call from TCRdb, TRBD1, cannot be confirmed without DNA. TRBV12-2 has pseudogene status. The chain's CDR3 is CASRIILGQSSSYNEQFF.